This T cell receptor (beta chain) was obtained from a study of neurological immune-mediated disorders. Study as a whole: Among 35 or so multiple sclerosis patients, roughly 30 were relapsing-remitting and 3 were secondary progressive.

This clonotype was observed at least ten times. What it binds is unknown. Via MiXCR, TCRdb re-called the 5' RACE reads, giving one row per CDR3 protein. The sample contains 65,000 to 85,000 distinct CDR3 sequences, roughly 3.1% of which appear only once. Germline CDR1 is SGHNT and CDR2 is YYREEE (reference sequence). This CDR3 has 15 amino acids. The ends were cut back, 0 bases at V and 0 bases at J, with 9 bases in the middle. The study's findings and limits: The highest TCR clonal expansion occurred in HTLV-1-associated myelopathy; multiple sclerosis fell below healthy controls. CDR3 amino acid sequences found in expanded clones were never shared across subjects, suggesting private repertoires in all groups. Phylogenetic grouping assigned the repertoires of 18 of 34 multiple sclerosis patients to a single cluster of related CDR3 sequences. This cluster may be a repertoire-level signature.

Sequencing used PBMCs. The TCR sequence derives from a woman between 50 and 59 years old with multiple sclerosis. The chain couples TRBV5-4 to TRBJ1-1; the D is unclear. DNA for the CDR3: TGTGCCAGCAGCTTGGTTGGGAGGGTGAACACTGAAGCTTTCTTT. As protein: CASSLVGRVNTEAFF.